This T cell receptor beta chain was recovered during a study of molecular identifiers for immune sequencing clone quantification. TCRdb ran MiXCR on the PCR reads and lists one entry per CDR3 protein. The table has around 470,000 distinct CDR3 sequences, 20% to 25% seen once. This clonotype was detected a few times. This may be a read error: a much more frequent sequence differs by one nucleotide. This CDR3 has 13 amino acids. V gene TRBV12-3 or TRBV12-4 combines with J gene TRBJ2-3; 7 nucleotides agree with TRBD2. The receptor's source is a human donor in good health. Some libraries in this study had Jurkat cell RNA spiked in. Sequenced input: naive CD8+ T cells from blood, with Jurkat cell RNA spiked in. Stated subset: FACS-sorted CD8+CD4-CCR7+CD45RA+ naive T cells. Written as DNA, the CDR3 is TGTGCCAGCAGTCCTAGCGGCACAGATGCGCAGTATTTT. The encoded protein is CASSPSGTDAQYF.